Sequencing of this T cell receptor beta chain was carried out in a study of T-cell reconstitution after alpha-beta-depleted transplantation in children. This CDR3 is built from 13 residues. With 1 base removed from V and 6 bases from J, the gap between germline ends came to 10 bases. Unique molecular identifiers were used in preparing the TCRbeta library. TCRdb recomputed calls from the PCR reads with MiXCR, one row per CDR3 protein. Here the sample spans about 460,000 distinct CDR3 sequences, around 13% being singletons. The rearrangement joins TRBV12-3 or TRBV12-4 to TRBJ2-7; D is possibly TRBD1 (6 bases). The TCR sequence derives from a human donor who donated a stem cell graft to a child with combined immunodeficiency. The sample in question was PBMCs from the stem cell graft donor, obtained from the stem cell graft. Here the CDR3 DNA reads TGTGCCAGCAGTTTAGTGTCAGGGGTCGAGCAGTACTTC. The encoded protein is CASSLVSGVEQYF.